This T cell receptor beta chain emerged from a study of shared clonotypes between healthy human individuals. TCRdb's copy holds only in-frame clones and misses some; the assay was immunoSEQ multiplex PCR. The sample yields about 1.5 million clones, around 97% seen once. Trimming took 2 bases from V and 0 from J, leaving 19 bases between them. The CDR3 runs to 18 residues. CDR1 and CDR2 from the germline V gene are KGHSH and LQKENI. The specimen sequenced was naive CD4+ T cells sorted from blood. Subset of the sample: CD45RA+ positively selected. V gene TRBV18 combines with J gene TRBJ1-1; D may be TRBD1 (5 bases). The TCR was taken from a young man in good health. The CDR3 DNA reads as TGTGCCAGCTCACCAGGGCAGGGATACTACGACATGAACACTGAAGCTTTCTTT. Amino acids: CASSPGQGYYDMNTEAFF.